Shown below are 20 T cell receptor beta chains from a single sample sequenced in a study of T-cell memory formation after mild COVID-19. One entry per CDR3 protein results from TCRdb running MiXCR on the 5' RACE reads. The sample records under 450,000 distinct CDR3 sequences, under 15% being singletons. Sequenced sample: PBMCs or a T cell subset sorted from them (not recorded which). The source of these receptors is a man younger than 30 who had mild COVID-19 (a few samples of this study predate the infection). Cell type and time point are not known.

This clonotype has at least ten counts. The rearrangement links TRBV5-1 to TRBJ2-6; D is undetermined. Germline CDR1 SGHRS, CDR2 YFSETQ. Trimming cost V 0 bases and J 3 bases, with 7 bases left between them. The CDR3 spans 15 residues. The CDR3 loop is CASSLGADGANVLTF. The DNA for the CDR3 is TGCGCCAGCAGCTTGGGGGCCGATGGGGCCAACGTCCTGACTTTC.

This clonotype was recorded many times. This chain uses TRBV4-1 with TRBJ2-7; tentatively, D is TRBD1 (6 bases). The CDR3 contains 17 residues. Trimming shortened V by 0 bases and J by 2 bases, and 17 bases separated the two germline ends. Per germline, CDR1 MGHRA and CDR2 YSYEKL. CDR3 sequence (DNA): TGCGCCAGCAGCCAAGATTCCGGACAGTCCTGGCCCTACGAGCAGTACTTC. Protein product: CASSQDSGQSWPYEQYF.

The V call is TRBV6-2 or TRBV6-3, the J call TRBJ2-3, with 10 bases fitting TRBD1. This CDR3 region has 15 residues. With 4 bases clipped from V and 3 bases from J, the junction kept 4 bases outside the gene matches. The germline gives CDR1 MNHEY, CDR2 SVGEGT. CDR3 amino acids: CASSSGQGQTDTQYF. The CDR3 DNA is TGTGCCAGCAGTTCGGGACAGGGGCAGACAGATACGCAGTATTTT.

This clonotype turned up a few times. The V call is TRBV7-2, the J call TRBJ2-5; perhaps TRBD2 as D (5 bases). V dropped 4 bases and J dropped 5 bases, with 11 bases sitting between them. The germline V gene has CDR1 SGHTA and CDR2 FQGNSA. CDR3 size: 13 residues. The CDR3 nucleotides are TGTGCCAGCAGCTCCACTAGGTTCGAGACCCAGTACTTC. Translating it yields CASSSTRFETQYF.

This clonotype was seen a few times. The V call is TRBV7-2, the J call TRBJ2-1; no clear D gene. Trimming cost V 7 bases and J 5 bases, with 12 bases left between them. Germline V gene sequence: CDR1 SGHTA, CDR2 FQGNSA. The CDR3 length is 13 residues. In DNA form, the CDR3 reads TGTGCCAGCACCTACCTCGCGGACAATGAGCAGTTCTTC. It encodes CASTYLADNEQFF. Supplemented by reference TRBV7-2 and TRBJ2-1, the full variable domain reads GAGVSQSPSNKVTEKGKDVELRCDPISGHTALYWYRQSLGQGLEFLIYFQGNSAPDKSGLPSDRFSAERTGGSVSTLTIQRTQQEDSAVYLCASTYLADNEQFFGPGTRLTVL.

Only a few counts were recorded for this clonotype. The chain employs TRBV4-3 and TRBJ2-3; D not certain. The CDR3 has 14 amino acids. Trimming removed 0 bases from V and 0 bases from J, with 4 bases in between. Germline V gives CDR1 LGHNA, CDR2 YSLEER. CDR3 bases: TGCGCCAGCAGCCAAGATAAGAGCACAGATACGCAGTATTTT. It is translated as CASSQDKSTDTQYF.

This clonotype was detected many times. The CDR3, as DNA: TGCGCCAGCAGCCTAACACAGGGTCCGAACACCGGGGAGCTGTTTTTT. Translating gives CASSLTQGPNTGELFF. The chain is built from TRBV4-1 and TRBJ2-2; D is possibly TRBD1 (6 bases). Between the trimmed V and J ends, which lost 4 bases and 0 bases, there was a span of 12 bases. This CDR3 spans 16 amino acids. The germline CDR1 and CDR2 sequences are MGHRA and YSYEKL.

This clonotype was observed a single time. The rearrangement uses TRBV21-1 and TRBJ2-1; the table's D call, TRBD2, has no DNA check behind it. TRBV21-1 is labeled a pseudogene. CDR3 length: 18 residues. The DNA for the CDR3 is TGTGCCAGCAGCCCTCCTAGCGGGGGGCCGAGCTCCTACAATGAGCAGTTCTTC. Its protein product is CASSPPSGGPSSYNEQFF.

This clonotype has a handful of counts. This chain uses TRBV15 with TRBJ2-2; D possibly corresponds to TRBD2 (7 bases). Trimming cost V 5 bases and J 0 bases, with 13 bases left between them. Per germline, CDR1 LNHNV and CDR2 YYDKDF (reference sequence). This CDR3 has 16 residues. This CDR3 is CATSSYGGPNTGELFF. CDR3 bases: TGTGCCACCAGCTCCTACGGGGGGCCGAACACCGGGGAGCTGTTTTTT.

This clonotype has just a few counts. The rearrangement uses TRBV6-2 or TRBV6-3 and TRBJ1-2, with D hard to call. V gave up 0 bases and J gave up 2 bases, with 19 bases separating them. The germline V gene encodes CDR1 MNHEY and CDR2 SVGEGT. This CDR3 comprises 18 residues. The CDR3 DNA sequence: TGTGCCAGCAGTTACTCGAGAATTCCAGTTCGACCCAACTATGGCTACACCTTC. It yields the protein CASSYSRIPVRPNYGYTF.

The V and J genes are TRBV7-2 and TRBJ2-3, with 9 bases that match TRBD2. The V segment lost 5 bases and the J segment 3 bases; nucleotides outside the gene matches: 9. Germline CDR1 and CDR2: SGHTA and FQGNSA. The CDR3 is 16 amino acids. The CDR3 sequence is CASSTRLAGMTDTQYF. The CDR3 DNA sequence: TGTGCCAGCAGCACCCGTCTAGCGGGGATGACAGATACGCAGTATTTT.

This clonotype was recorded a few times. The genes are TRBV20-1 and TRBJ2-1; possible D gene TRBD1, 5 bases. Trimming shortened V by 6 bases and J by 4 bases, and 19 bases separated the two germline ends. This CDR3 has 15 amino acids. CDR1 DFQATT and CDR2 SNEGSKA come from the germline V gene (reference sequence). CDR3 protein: CSALSGRGAYNEQFF. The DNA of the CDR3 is TGCAGTGCCCTATCTGGAAGGGGCGCATACAATGAGCAGTTCTTC.

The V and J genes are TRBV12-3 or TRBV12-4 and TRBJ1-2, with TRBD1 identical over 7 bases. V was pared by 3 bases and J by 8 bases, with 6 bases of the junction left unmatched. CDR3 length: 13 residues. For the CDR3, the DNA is TGTGCCAGCAGTTTGACAGGGAATGAGGGCTACACCTTC. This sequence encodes CASSLTGNEGYTF.

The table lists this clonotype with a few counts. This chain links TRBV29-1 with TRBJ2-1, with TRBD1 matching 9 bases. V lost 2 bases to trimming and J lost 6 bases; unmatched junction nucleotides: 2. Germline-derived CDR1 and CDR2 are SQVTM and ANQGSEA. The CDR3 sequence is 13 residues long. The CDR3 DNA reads TGCAGCGTTGAACGACAGGGGGGCAATGAGCAGTTCTTC. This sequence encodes CSVERQGGNEQFF.

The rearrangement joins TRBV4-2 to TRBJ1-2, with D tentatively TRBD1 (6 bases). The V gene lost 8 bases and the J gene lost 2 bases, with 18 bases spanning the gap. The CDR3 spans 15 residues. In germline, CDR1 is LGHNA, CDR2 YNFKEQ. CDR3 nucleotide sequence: TGTGCCAGCTCCCCGGACAGTTGGGGCAACTATGGCTACACCTTC. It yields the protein CASSPDSWGNYGYTF.

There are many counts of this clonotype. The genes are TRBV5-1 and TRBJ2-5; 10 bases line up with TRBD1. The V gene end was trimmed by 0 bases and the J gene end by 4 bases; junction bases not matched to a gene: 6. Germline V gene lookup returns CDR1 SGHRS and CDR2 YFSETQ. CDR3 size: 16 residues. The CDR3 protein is CASSLVDRGFGETQYF. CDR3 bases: TGCGCCAGCAGCTTGGTGGACAGGGGGTTCGGAGAGACCCAGTACTTC. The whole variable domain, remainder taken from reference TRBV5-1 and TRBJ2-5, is KAGVTQTPRYLIKTRGQQVTLSCSPISGHRSVSWYQQTPGQGLQFLFEYFSETQRNKGNFPGRFSGRQFSNSRSEMNVSTLELGDSALYLCASSLVDRGFGETQYFGPGTRLLVL.

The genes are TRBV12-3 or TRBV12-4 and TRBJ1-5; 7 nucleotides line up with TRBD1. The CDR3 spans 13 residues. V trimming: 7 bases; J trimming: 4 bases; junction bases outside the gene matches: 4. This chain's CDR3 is CASTQDRNQPQHF. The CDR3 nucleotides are TGTGCCAGCACCCAGGACAGGAATCAGCCCCAGCATTTT.

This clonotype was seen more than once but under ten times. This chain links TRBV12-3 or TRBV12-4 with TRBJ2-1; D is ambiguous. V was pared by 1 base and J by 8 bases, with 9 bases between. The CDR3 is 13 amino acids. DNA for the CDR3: TGTGCCAGCAGTTTAGGGGCCCGCGATGAGCAGTTCTTC. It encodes CASSLGARDEQFF.

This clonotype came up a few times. In nucleotides, the CDR3 is TGTGCCAGCAGTTACTCGAGAGGGTCACGCACTGAAGCTTTCTTT. It encodes CASSYSRGSRTEAFF. The rearrangement joins TRBV6-5 to TRBJ1-1; the D is unclear. Trimming left V 0 bases short and J 4 bases short, with 12 bases between. Germline V CDR1 and CDR2: MNHEY, SVGAGI. This CDR3 comprises 15 residues.

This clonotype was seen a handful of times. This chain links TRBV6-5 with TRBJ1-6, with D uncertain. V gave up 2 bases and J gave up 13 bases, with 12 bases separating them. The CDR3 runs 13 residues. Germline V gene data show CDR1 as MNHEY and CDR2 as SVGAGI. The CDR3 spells CASSYDSLFPLHF. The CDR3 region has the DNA TGTGCCAGCAGTTACGATAGCCTCTTCCCCCTCCACTTT.